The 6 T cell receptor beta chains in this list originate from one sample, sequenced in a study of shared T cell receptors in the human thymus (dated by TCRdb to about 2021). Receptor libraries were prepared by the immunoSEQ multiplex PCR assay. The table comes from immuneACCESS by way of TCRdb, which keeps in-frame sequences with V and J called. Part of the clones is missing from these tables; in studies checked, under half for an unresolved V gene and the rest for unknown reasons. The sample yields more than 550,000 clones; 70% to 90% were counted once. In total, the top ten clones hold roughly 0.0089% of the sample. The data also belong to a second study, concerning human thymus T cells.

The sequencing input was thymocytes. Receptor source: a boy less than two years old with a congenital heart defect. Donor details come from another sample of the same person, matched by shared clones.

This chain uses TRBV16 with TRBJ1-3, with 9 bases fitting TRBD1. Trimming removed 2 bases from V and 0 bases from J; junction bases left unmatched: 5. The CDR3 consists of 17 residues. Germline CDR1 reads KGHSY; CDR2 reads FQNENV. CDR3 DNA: TGTGCCAGCAGCCAAGATACAGGGGGCCACTCTGGAAACACCATATATTTT. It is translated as CASSQDTGGHSGNTIYF.

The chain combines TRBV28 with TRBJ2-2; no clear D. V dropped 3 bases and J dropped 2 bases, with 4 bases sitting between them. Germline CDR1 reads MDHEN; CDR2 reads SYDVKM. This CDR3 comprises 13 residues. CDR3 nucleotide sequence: TGTGCCAGCAGTTTGTATAACACCGGGGAGCTGTTTTTT. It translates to CASSLYNTGELFF.

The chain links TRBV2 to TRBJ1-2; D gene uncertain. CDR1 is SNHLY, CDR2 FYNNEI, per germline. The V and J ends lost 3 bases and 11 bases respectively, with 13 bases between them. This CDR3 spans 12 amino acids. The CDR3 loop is CASSEENERYTF. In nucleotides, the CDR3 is TGTGCCAGCAGTGAGGAGAACGAAAGGTACACCTTC. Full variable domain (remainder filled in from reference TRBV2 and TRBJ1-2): EPEVTQTPSHQVTQMGQEVILRCVPISNHLYFYWYRQILGQKVEFLVSFYNNEISEKSEIFDDQFSVERPDGSNFTLKIRSTKLEDSAMYFCASSEENERYTFGSGTRLTVV.

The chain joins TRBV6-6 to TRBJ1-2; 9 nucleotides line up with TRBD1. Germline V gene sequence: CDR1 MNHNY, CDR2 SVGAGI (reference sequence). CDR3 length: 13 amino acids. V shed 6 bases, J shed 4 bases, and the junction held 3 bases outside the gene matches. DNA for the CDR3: TGTGCCAGCAGCCGGACAGGGGCCTATGGCTACACCTTC. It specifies CASSRTGAYGYTF.

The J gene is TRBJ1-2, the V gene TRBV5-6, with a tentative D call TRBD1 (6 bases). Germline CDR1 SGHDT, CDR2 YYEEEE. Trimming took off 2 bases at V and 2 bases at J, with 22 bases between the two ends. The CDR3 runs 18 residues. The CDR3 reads CASSFLQGVLTGNYGYTF. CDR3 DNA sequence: TGTGCCAGCAGCTTTTTACAGGGAGTATTAACAGGAAACTATGGCTACACCTTC.

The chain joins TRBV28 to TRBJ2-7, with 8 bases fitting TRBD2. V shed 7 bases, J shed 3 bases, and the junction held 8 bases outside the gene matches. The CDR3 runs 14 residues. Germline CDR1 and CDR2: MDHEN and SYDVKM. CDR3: CASNRGGHIYEQYF. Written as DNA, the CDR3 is TGTGCCAGCAACCGGGGGGGTCATATCTACGAGCAGTACTTC.